Presented here are 27 T cell receptor beta chains from one specimen sequenced in a study of shared clonotypes between healthy human individuals. Measured with immunoSEQ multiplex PCR; TCRdb has only the in-frame clones, and not every one. The sample has 2 million to 2.5 million clones; 90% to 95% are singletons. The sequenced sample was naive CD4+ T cells from PBMCs. Subset here: CD45RA+ positively selected. The source is a man in his late teens or twenties in good health. Some clones in this sample may be carry-over from other donors' samples.

The chain combines TRBV21-1 with TRBJ2-4; whether TRBD2, the table's D call, matches the DNA was not checked. TRBV21-1 is reported as a pseudogene. This CDR3 has 18 residues. The CDR3 region has the DNA TGTGCCAGCAGCAATATCCCCACCACCGGGCCGAGGGAAAACATTCAGTACTTC. Protein product: CASSNIPTTGPRENIQYF.

The V call is TRBV5-1, the J call TRBJ2-7, with 7 bases aligning to TRBD1. This CDR3 contains 14 residues. The germline gives CDR1 SGHRS, CDR2 YFSETQ. Trimming took 4 bases from V and 4 from J; bases not matched to a gene: 8. The CDR3 DNA reads TGCGCCAGCAGCCGGGACAGTCTGGGATACGAGCAGTACTTC. This gives the protein CASSRDSLGYEQYF.

This clone was observed a single time. The rearrangement links TRBV10-1 to TRBJ2-1, with D tentatively TRBD2 (6 bases). The V gene lost 7 bases and the J gene lost 1 base, with 14 bases spanning the gap. CDR1 is WNHNN, CDR2 SYGVQD, per germline (reference sequence). This CDR3 has 15 amino acids. The CDR3 loop reads CASTQLGGSYNEQFF. CDR3 nucleotides: TGCGCCAGCACCCAGTTGGGGGGTTCCTACAATGAGCAGTTCTTC.

The J gene is TRBJ2-7, the V gene TRBV9, with TRBD2 as a possible D gene (6 bases). The V end lost 0 bases, the J end lost 2 bases, and 12 bases lay between the germline ends. The germline V gene has CDR1 SGDLS and CDR2 YYNGEE. This CDR3 is built from 15 residues. The CDR3 here is CASSVVPSAPYEQYF. As DNA, the CDR3 is TGTGCCAGCAGCGTAGTGCCTAGCGCCCCCTACGAGCAGTACTTC.

The chain has TRBV11-3 and TRBJ2-7; no firm D call. This CDR3 spans 11 amino acids. CDR1 SGHNT and CDR2 YENEEA come from the germline V gene. The V end was cut by 2 bases, the J end by 3 bases, with 2 bases between. The CDR3 nucleotides are TGTGCCAGCAGCTTATACTACGAGCAGTACTTC. Its protein is CASSLYYEQYF.

The chain couples TRBV5-1 to TRBJ2-6; D might be TRBD1 or TRBD2, each matching 5 bases. Trimming took off 5 bases at V and 12 bases at J, with 18 bases between the two ends. Germline CDR1 and CDR2: SGHRS and YFSETQ. This CDR3 comprises 14 residues. The CDR3: CASSRDLTSSVLTF. CDR3 sequence (DNA): TGCGCCAGCAGTCGGGACCTCACAAGTTCCGTCCTGACTTTC. The full variable domain, rest sourced from reference TRBV5-1 and TRBJ2-6, is KAGVTQTPRYLIKTRGQQVTLSCSPISGHRSVSWYQQTPGQGLQFLFEYFSETQRNKGNFPGRFSGRQFSNSRSEMNVSTLELGDSALYLCASSRDLTSSVLTFGAGSRLTVL.

About this clone itself: Other DNA variants within this sample encode the same CDR3. This chain joins TRBV6-5 and TRBJ2-5; D not certain. This CDR3 has 11 amino acids. Germline CDR1 and CDR2: MNHEY and SVGAGI. V shed 2 bases and J shed 7 bases, with 5 bases lying between them. CDR3 DNA sequence: TGTGCCAGCAGTTACGTCGGGACCCAGTACTTC. Its protein product is CASSYVGTQYF.

V is TRBV5-1 and J is TRBJ2-2, with 11 bases matching TRBD2. Germline-derived CDR1 and CDR2 are SGHRS and YFSETQ. V shed 6 bases, J shed 1 base, and the junction held 2 bases outside the gene matches. This CDR3 has 15 amino acids. For the CDR3, the DNA is TGCGCCAGCAATGGACTAGCGGGGAACACCGGGGAGCTGTTTTTT. The encoded protein is CASNGLAGNTGELFF.

This sequence joins TRBV25-1 and TRBJ1-4; no clear D. Trimming cost V 0 bases and J 7 bases, with 12 bases left between them. The CDR3 has 15 amino acids. Per the germline V gene, CDR1 is MGHDK and CDR2 is SYGVNS. CDR3 region: CASSEYTREGEKLFF. DNA for the CDR3: TGTGCCAGCAGTGAATATACACGTGAAGGTGAAAAACTGTTTTTT.

Remarks on this clone: Other DNA variants within this sample encode the same CDR3. The chain employs TRBV5-1 and TRBJ1-1; D is perhaps TRBD1 (6 bases). The CDR3 spans 13 residues. Germline V gene data show CDR1 as SGHRS and CDR2 as YFSETQ. V was cut by 0 bases and J by 8 bases, with 11 bases left in between. The CDR3 spells CASSLAAGAEAFF. The CDR3 DNA reads TGCGCCAGCAGCTTGGCCGCGGGGGCCGAAGCTTTCTTT.

The CDR3 coding sequence is TGTGCCAGCAGCTTATTAGGGACAGGGAGCAAAAACATTCAGTACTTC. Translation: CASSLLGTGSKNIQYF. The gene calls are TRBV7-3 and TRBJ2-4; 9 nucleotides line up with TRBD1. The CDR3 covers 16 residues. The junction had 5 bases not matched to a gene; V was cut back by 2 bases and J by 3 bases. The germline V gene encodes CDR1 SGHTA and CDR2 FQGTGA. Variable domain in full (rest from reference TRBV7-3 and TRBJ2-4): GAGVSQTPSNKVTEKGKYVELRCDPISGHTALYWYRQSLGQGPEFLIYFQGTGAADDSGLPNDRFFAVRPEGSVSTLKIQRTERGDSAVYLCASSLLGTGSKNIQYFGAGTRLSVL.

The chain combines TRBV28 with TRBJ2-6; 7 bases match TRBD2. This CDR3 region has 19 residues. The junction had 8 bases not matched to a gene; V was cut back by 0 bases and J by 0 bases. Germline CDR1 MDHEN, CDR2 SYDVKM. The CDR3 nucleotides are TGTGCCAGCAGTTTATGGGGGGGAAGCGGGGCCTCTGGGGCCAACGTCCTGACTTTC. This translates into CASSLWGGSGASGANVLTF.

The J gene is TRBJ2-5, the V gene TRBV9; D gene ambiguous. This CDR3 region has 11 residues. Looked up from germline, CDR1 is SGDLS and CDR2 is YYNGEE. V lost 0 bases, J lost 7 bases, and 4 bases lay in between. This chain's CDR3 is CASSVEGTQYF. The CDR3 DNA follows: TGTGCCAGCAGCGTAGAAGGGACCCAGTACTTC.

This chain links TRBV7-9 with TRBJ1-5; D is perhaps TRBD1 (6 bases). There are 17 residues in the CDR3. Germline CDR1 reads SEHNR; CDR2 reads FQNEAQ (reference sequence). V lost 0 bases and J 0 bases, leaving 12 bases between the germline ends. In DNA form, the CDR3 reads TGTGCCAGCAGCTTAGCGGGGGACACGAATAGCAATCAGCCCCAGCATTTT. Translating it yields CASSLAGDTNSNQPQHF.

This CDR3 reads CASRPDTLNTEAFF. Written as DNA, the CDR3 is TGCGCCAGCAGGCCCGACACGTTGAACACTGAAGCTTTCTTT. The chain carries TRBV10-1 and TRBJ1-1; D not resolved. The CDR3 consists of 14 residues. Germline CDR1 WNHNN, CDR2 SYGVQD (reference sequence). V lost 6 bases and J lost 0, with 11 bases in between.

This clone was observed a single time. The V call is TRBV27, the J call TRBJ1-2; 8 positions match TRBD1. The CDR3 runs 15 residues. Germline lookup yields CDR1 MNHEY and CDR2 SMNVEV (reference sequence). V dropped 5 bases and J dropped 3; count of bases not matched to a gene: 8. This chain's CDR3 is CASSLGQGADYGYTF. CDR3 bases: TGTGCCAGCAGTCTCGGGCAGGGGGCGGACTATGGCTACACCTTC.

The rearrangement uses TRBV28 and TRBJ2-7, with TRBD2 identical over 9 bases. The CDR3 contains 15 residues. The germline CDR1 and CDR2 sequences are MDHEN and SYDVKM. Trimming at V came to 1 base and at J to 2 bases, leaving 3 bases not matched to a gene. The CDR3 bases are TGTGCCAGCAGTTTATCGGCTAGCGGGGCCTACGAGCAGTACTTC. The encoded protein is CASSLSASGAYEQYF. Full variable domain (outside the CDR3, taken from reference TRBV28 and TRBJ2-7): DVKVTQSSRYLVKRTGEKVFLECVQDMDHENMFWYRQDPGLGLRLIYFSYDVKMKEKGDIPEGYSVSREKKERFSLILESASTNQTSMYLCASSLSASGAYEQYFGPGTRLTVT.

As to this clone: This CDR3 is also generated by other DNA sequences in the sample. The J gene is TRBJ1-4, the V gene TRBV28, with 7 bases aligning to TRBD1. This CDR3 is 15 amino acids long. CDR1 MDHEN and CDR2 SYDVKM come from the germline V gene. With V trimmed by 4 bases and J by 5 bases, 7 bases remained unmatched. The CDR3 region is CASSSGQDGNEKLFF. The CDR3 DNA is TGTGCCAGCAGTTCAGGACAGGACGGGAATGAAAAACTGTTTTTT.

This clone is a singleton in its sample. The chain is built from TRBV5-4 and TRBJ2-4; TRBD1 agrees at 10 bases. The CDR3 spans 15 residues. CDR1 SGHNT and CDR2 YYREEE come from the germline V gene (reference sequence). The ends lost 4 bases at V and 4 bases at J; junction bases unmatched: 5. The CDR3 here is CASSSGTGVKNIQYF. Here the CDR3 DNA reads TGTGCCAGCAGCAGCGGGACAGGGGTAAAAAACATTCAGTACTTC.

This clone was observed a handful of times. The chain couples TRBV28 to TRBJ1-1; D not certain. Germline-derived CDR1 and CDR2 are MDHEN and SYDVKM. The CDR3 runs 17 residues. V lost 2 bases and J 5 bases, leaving 21 bases between the germline ends. CDR3 residues: CASSLRFGLRTTTEAFF. DNA for the CDR3: TGTGCCAGCAGTTTACGGTTTGGACTTCGGACGACGACTGAAGCTTTCTTT. The full variable domain, in which reference TRBV28 and TRBJ1-1 provide the parts outside the CDR3, is DVKVTQSSRYLVKRTGEKVFLECVQDMDHENMFWYRQDPGLGLRLIYFSYDVKMKEKGDIPEGYSVSREKKERFSLILESASTNQTSMYLCASSLRFGLRTTTEAFFGQGTRLTVV.

V usage is TRBV7-9 and J usage is TRBJ2-7; 7 nucleotides match TRBD2. Germline V gene lookup returns CDR1 SEHNR and CDR2 FQNEAQ (reference sequence). V trimming: 5 bases; J trimming: 3 bases; junction bases outside the gene matches: 16. This CDR3 is 17 amino acids long. The CDR3 DNA is TGTGCCAGCAGCCCCGGGGCGCGTCTAGCGGAGCTCTACGAGCAGTACTTC. This translates into CASSPGARLAELYEQYF.

The chain links TRBV18 to TRBJ2-5; perhaps D is TRBD1 or TRBD2 (5 bases each). Germline V CDR1 and CDR2: KGHSH, LQKENI. Trimming pared 5 bases from V and 4 bases from J, leaving 17 bases between. The CDR3 is made up of 15 amino acids. The CDR3 DNA reads as TGTGCCAGCTCAGCGAGGGACCTTCGGATAGAGACCCAGTACTTC. This sequence encodes CASSARDLRIETQYF.

The J gene is TRBJ1-1, the V gene TRBV5-6; no clear D. Trimming pared 1 base from V and 7 bases from J, leaving 8 bases between. Per germline, CDR1 SGHDT and CDR2 YYEEEE. The CDR3 sequence is 12 residues long. The CDR3 sequence is CASSLMAGEAFF. CDR3 coding DNA: TGTGCCAGCAGCTTGATGGCAGGTGAAGCTTTCTTT.

The chain employs TRBV7-9 and TRBJ1-5; D may be TRBD1 (5 bases). V was cut by 5 bases and J by 5 bases, with 13 bases left in between. From germline, CDR1 is SEHNR and CDR2 FQNEAQ (reference sequence). The CDR3 has 14 amino acids. The CDR3: CASSPFTGDQPQHF. CDR3 sequence (DNA): TGTGCCAGCAGCCCCTTCACAGGTGATCAGCCCCAGCATTTT.

This chain links TRBV6-6 with TRBJ1-2, with no clear D. The CDR3 spans 14 residues. The ends were cut back, 0 bases at V and 7 bases at J, with 12 bases in the middle. Per the germline V gene, CDR1 is MNHNY and CDR2 is SVGAGI (reference sequence). The CDR3, as DNA: TGTGCCAGCAGTTACTCGGAGGACGGACCTGGCTACACCTTC. This translates into CASSYSEDGPGYTF.

V and J are TRBV6-5 and TRBJ2-1; D is perhaps TRBD1 or TRBD2 (5 bases each). Germline V gene lookup returns CDR1 MNHEY and CDR2 SVGAGI. The CDR3 has 15 residues. Trimming took off 0 bases at V and 3 bases at J, with 9 bases between the two ends. The CDR3 is CASSYSGTVYNEQFF. The CDR3 nucleotides read TGTGCCAGCAGTTACTCCGGGACCGTCTACAATGAGCAGTTCTTC.

The chain combines TRBV2 with TRBJ2-7; 7 bases fit TRBD1. Germline V gene data show CDR1 as SNHLY and CDR2 as FYNNEI. The V gene end was trimmed by 7 bases and the J gene end by 1 base; junction bases not matched to a gene: 7. The CDR3 sequence is 14 residues long. CDR3 bases: TGTGCCAGCACCAGGGACAGACATTCCTACGAGCAGTACTTC. Translated, it gives CASTRDRHSYEQYF. Drawing the rest from reference TRBV2 and TRBJ2-7, the complete variable domain is EPEVTQTPSHQVTQMGQEVILRCVPISNHLYFYWYRQILGQKVEFLVSFYNNEISEKSEIFDDQFSVERPDGSNFTLKIRSTKLEDSAMYFCASTRDRHSYEQYFGPGTRLTVT.